The present T cell receptor (beta chain) was sequenced within a study of blood T cell repertoires in COVID-19. On the study more broadly: Sources were T cells, B-cell-depleted T cells, or PBMCs; the material itself was cDNA or gDNA.

Source study methods: Counts of nucleated cells, estimated from reference gene primer amplification, were obtained. Generated by immunoSEQ multiplex PCR, the TCRdb table keeps only in-frame clones and is missing some. V, J and clone size are those of that table, while D and trimming were read from the DNA. The data contain about 82,000 clones, roughly 79% of them singletons. This clone was counted a few times. Germline values: CDR1 SEHNR, CDR2 FQNEAQ (reference sequence). With V trimmed by 8 bases and J by 5 bases, 4 bases remained unmatched. The CDR3 totals 14 residues. The TCR originated in a man older than 75 with acute or convalescent COVID-19. V gene TRBV7-9 combines with J gene TRBJ2-2; 11 bases match TRBD1. Sequenced input: peripheral blood. Here the CDR3 DNA reads TGTGCCAGCTTAGGACAGGGGGCGACCGGGGAGCTGTTTTTT. Its translation: CASLGQGATGELFF.